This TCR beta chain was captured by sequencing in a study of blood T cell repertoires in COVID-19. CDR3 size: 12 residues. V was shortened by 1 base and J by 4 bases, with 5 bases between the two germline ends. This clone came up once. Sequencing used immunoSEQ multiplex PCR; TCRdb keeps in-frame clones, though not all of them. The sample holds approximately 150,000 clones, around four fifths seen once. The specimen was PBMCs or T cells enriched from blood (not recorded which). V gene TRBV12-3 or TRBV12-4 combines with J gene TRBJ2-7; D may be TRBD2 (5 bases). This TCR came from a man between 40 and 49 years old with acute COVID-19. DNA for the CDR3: TGTGCCAGCAGTTTAGGGAGGTACGAGCAGTACTTC. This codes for CASSLGRYEQYF.